Listed below are T cell receptor beta chains from one sample, sequenced in a study of blood T cell repertoires in COVID-19. TCRdb's table, derived via immunoSEQ multiplex PCR, lists solely in-frame clones and lacks some. This repertoire shows under 150,000 clones, 80% found once; its top ten account for 1.9%. The specimen sequenced was peripheral blood. Receptor source: a man in his 70s with acute or convalescent COVID-19. Each CDR3 is given with its conserved first and last residue. Each record gives: clone size, J gene, D gene, V gene, CDR3 protein, CDR3 DNA. A D gene is named only where the DNA matches it firmly. Clone size is given for some rows only: seen once, a few or many times, or a class if the clone is expanded.

>once|TRBJ1-1|NA|TRBV29-1
CSVEKTGQIDEAFF
TGCAGCGTTGAAAAGACAGGCCAGATCGATGAAGCTTTCTTT
>NA|TRBJ1-6|TRBD1|TRBV19
CASSIKGAGSPLHF
TGTGCCAGTAGTATTAAGGGGGCAGGATCACCCCTCCACTTT
>NA|TRBJ1-1|TRBD1|TRBV2
CASSERQGQGWMNTEAFF
TGTGCCAGCAGTGAAAGGCAAGGACAGGGGTGGATGAACACTGAAGCTTTCTTT
>once|TRBJ2-7|TRBD1|TRBV6-6
CASSPFLGQTIEQYF
TGTGCCAGCAGTCCCTTTTTGGGACAGACTATCGAGCAGTACTTC
>NA|TRBJ1-6|NA|TRBV2
CASSESQGELNSPLHF
TGTGCCAGCAGTGAATCCCAGGGCGAGCTTAATTCACCCCTCCACTTT
>NA|TRBJ1-4|NA|TRBV19
CASSINPLGEKLFF
TGTGCCAGTAGTATTAACCCCCTCGGTGAAAAACTGTTTTTT
>NA|TRBJ2-5|NA|TRBV18
CASSPLDTGKTQYF
TGTGCCAGCTCACCACTGGACACCGGCAAGACCCAGTACTTC
>NA|TRBJ1-2|TRBD1|TRBV7-9
CASSTTGVGGYTF
TGTGCCAGCAGTACCACAGGGGTCGGAGGCTACACCTTC
>NA|TRBJ2-2|NA|TRBV14
CASSQDLKGQRYTGELFF
TGTGCCAGCAGCCAAGATCTTAAAGGACAGCGATACACCGGGGAGCTGTTTTTT
>NA|TRBJ1-1|NA|TRBV7-9
CASSLSSGTEAFF
TGTGCCAGCAGCTTGAGTTCGGGGACTGAAGCTTTCTTT
>NA|TRBJ1-2|NA|TRBV12-3/TRBV12-4
CASSLLVNYGYTF
TGTGCCAGCAGCCTACTGGTTAACTATGGCTACACCTTC
>NA|TRBJ2-2|NA|TRBV19
CASTSHTFTGELFF
TGTGCCAGTACTAGTCACACATTCACCGGGGAGCTGTTTTTT
>NA|TRBJ2-7|NA|TRBV3-1/TRBV3-2
CASSQDDFYEQYF
TGTGCCAGCAGCCAAGATGACTTTTACGAGCAGTACTTC
>NA|TRBJ1-5|NA|TRBV6-1
CASSEPSDQPQHF
TGTGCCAGCAGTGAGCCGAGCGATCAGCCCCAGCATTTT
>NA|TRBJ1-2|NA|TRBV18
CASSPGEGSGGYTF
TGTGCCAGCTCACCAGGAGAAGGATCTGGTGGCTACACCTTC
>NA|TRBJ2-3|TRBD2|TRBV3-1/TRBV3-2
CASTLAGGPDTQYF
TGTGCCAGCACTCTAGCGGGGGGGCCAGATACGCAGTATTTT
>NA|TRBJ2-3|NA|TRBV7-9
CASSLEARRGPADTQYF
TGTGCCAGCAGCTTAGAAGCCCGGAGGGGGCCGGCAGATACGCAGTATTTT
>NA|TRBJ1-5|NA|TRBV10-2
CASKDSPNQPQHF
TGCGCCAGCAAGGACAGCCCCAATCAGCCCCAGCATTTT
>NA|TRBJ2-5|TRBD1|TRBV24-1
CATSALAGGAGETQYF
TGTGCCACCAGTGCCCTCGCAGGGGGCGCAGGGGAGACCCAGTACTTC
>NA|TRBJ2-7|NA|TRBV11-2
CASSLVGFLGENPHEQYF
TGTGCCAGCAGCTTAGTAGGGTTTTTGGGAGAGAACCCCCACGAGCAGTACTTC
>NA|TRBJ1-3|NA|TRBV5-8
CASSLGGASGNTIYF
TGTGCCAGCAGCTTAGGGGGGGCCTCTGGAAACACCATATATTTT
>NA|TRBJ1-5|TRBD1|TRBV28
CASSRTGYSNQPQHF
TGTGCCAGCAGCAGGACAGGGTATAGCAATCAGCCCCAGCATTTT
>NA|TRBJ2-5|NA|TRBV11-2
CASSLGVSPGPQETQYF
TGTGCCAGCAGCTTAGGGGTCAGTCCAGGGCCCCAAGAGACCCAGTACTTC
>NA|TRBJ1-6|TRBD1|TRBV5-6
CASSSDRGNSPLHF
TGTGCCAGCAGCTCAGACAGGGGAAATTCACCCCTCCACTTT
>NA|TRBJ1-2|TRBD1|TRBV3-1/TRBV3-2
CASSPTGGRYGYTF
TGTGCCAGCAGCCCAACAGGGGGGCGTTATGGCTACACCTTC
>NA|TRBJ2-7|NA|TRBV2
CASREQGSYEQYF
TGTGCCAGCAGGGAACAGGGTTCCTACGAGCAGTACTTC
>NA|TRBJ2-1|NA|TRBV5-6
CASSTVNEQFF
TGTGCCAGCAGCACGGTCAATGAGCAGTTCTTC
>NA|TRBJ1-1|NA|TRBV7-9
CASSLEGTVSVKAFF
TGTGCCAGCAGCTTGGAGGGTACAGTCAGCGTGAAGGCTTTCTTT
>NA|TRBJ1-5|TRBD1|TRBV19
CASSFTLDRGEPQHF
TGTGCCAGTAGTTTCACCCTGGACAGGGGTGAGCCCCAGCATTTT
>NA|TRBJ2-3|NA|TRBV3-1/TRBV3-2
CASTNSVGPFEPQYF
TGTGCCAGCACTAATAGCGTCGGGCCTTTCGAGCCGCAGTATTTT
>NA|TRBJ1-2|TRBD1|TRBV2
CASSEPGTGGGDGYTF
TGTGCCAGCAGTGAACCAGGGACAGGGGGCGGAGATGGCTACACCTTC
>once|TRBJ1-6|NA|TRBV2
CASRGLSVDGALHF
TGTGCCAGCAGAGGCCTTTCGGTAGACGGGGCCCTCCACTTT
>NA|TRBJ2-5|NA|TRBV5-5
CASATASRGWQETQYF
TGTGCCAGCGCAACAGCTTCGAGGGGGTGGCAAGAGACCCAGTACTTC
>NA|TRBJ1-2|TRBD1|TRBV4-1
CASSQAVVAGQGRYGYTF
TGCGCCAGCAGCCAAGCAGTAGTGGCCGGACAGGGGCGTTATGGCTACACCTTC
>NA|TRBJ1-2|TRBD1|TRBV7-2
CASSSGTGDYGYTF
TGTGCCAGCAGCTCAGGGACAGGGGACTATGGCTACACCTTC
>once|TRBJ1-1|TRBD1|TRBV28
CASSSDGQGKGAFF
TGTGCCAGCAGTTCGGATGGACAGGGGAAGGGAGCTTTCTTT
>NA|TRBJ2-1|TRBD1|TRBV18
CASSPRDRVFEQFF
TGTGCCAGCTCACCGCGGGACAGGGTTTTTGAGCAGTTCTTC
>NA|TRBJ2-7|TRBD1|TRBV19
CASSQGASYEQYF
TGTGCCAGTAGTCAGGGGGCCTCCTACGAGCAGTACTTC
>NA|TRBJ2-4|TRBD1|TRBV4-1
CASSQFTGQGARAGAKNIQYF
TGCGCCAGCAGCCAATTTACGGGACAGGGGGCGAGAGCGGGCGCCAAAAACATTCAGTACTTC
>NA|TRBJ2-5|TRBD1|TRBV5-4
CASSSRQGPETQYF
TGTGCCAGCAGCTCAAGACAGGGGCCAGAGACCCAGTACTTC
>NA|TRBJ2-3|NA|TRBV11-2
CASSFPGGGGADTQYF
TGTGCCAGCAGCTTCCCCGGTGGAGGGGGGGCAGATACGCAGTATTTT
>NA|TRBJ2-7|TRBD2|TRBV2
CASSDPGGSLSYEQYF
TGTGCCAGCAGTGATCCGGGGGGAAGTCTATCCTACGAGCAGTACTTC
>few|TRBJ1-3|NA|TRBV2
CASSEAAGTGNTIYF
TGTGCCAGCAGTGAGGCCGCCGGGACTGGAAACACCATATATTTT
>NA|TRBJ1-2|NA|TRBV4-1
CASSQDLGGYTF
TGCGCCAGCAGCCAAGATCTCGGGGGCTACACCTTC
>once|TRBJ2-7|TRBD1|TRBV3-1/TRBV3-2
CASSQVPGQGVYEQYF
TGTGCCAGCAGCCAAGTTCCGGGACAGGGTGTCTACGAGCAGTACTTC
>few|TRBJ2-1|NA|TRBV15
CATSLPGQKREFF
TGTGCCACCAGCTTACCGGGACAAAAGAGAGAGTTCTTC
>once|TRBJ2-2|TRBD1|TRBV5-8
CASSFSDRVRTGELFF
TGTGCCAGCAGCTTCTCGGACAGGGTACGCACCGGGGAGCTGTTTTTT